One and the same sample provided the 19 T cell receptor beta chains below, sequenced in a study of PD-1 blockade in mismatch repair-deficient tumors. Some clones are missing from TCRdb's copy, which holds only in-frame ones; the method was immunoSEQ multiplex PCR. The sample consists of approximately 37,000 clones, about 85% of them appearing once. Sample: peripheral blood, taken roughly 76 weeks after starting pembrolizumab. Receptors were obtained from an adult with mismatch repair-deficient cancer.

This rearrangement joins TRBV27 to TRBJ2-3, with 7 bases lining up with TRBD1. Trimming at V came to 5 bases and at J to 3 bases, leaving 11 bases not matched to a gene. Germline CDR1 reads MNHEY; CDR2 reads SMNVEV (reference sequence). The CDR3 consists of 16 residues. CDR3 loop: CASSPSQGSWTDTQYF. As DNA, the CDR3 is TGTGCCAGCAGTCCGTCACAGGGGAGTTGGACAGATACGCAGTATTTT.

This chain joins TRBV4-3 and TRBJ2-2, with 8 nucleotides matching TRBD2. The CDR3 extends over 18 amino acids. V trimming: 0 bases; J trimming: 0 bases; junction bases outside the gene matches: 6. CDR1 is LGHNA, CDR2 YSLEER, per germline. Here the CDR3 reads CASSQDAPGGPNTGELFF. The CDR3 DNA follows: TGCGCCAGCAGCCAAGACGCACCGGGAGGGCCGAACACCGGGGAGCTGTTTTTT.

J is TRBJ1-5 and V is TRBV29-1; D may be TRBD1 (5 bases). The CDR3 consists of 13 residues. The V end lost 7 bases, the J end lost 1 base, and 11 bases lay between the germline ends. Germline V gene data show CDR1 as SQVTM and CDR2 as ANQGSEA. The CDR3 DNA reads as TGCAGCGCGGGGGGTATAAGCAATCAGCCCCAGCATTTT. It is translated as CSAGGISNQPQHF.

This chain uses TRBV27 with TRBJ2-2; possibly TRBD2 for D (6 bases). V was pared by 1 base and J by 3 bases, with 9 bases between. Germline lookup yields CDR1 MNHEY and CDR2 SMNVEV (reference sequence). The CDR3 is 15 amino acids. CDR3 sequence reads: CASSLLADYTGELFF. Here the CDR3 DNA reads TGTGCCAGCAGTTTATTAGCGGATTACACCGGGGAGCTGTTTTTT.

The chain carries TRBV6-6 and TRBJ2-7, with D perhaps matching TRBD2 (6 bases). The CDR3 has 14 amino acids. The germline V and J ends were trimmed by 8 bases and 5 bases, with 19 bases remaining between them. Per germline, CDR1 MNHNY and CDR2 SVGAGI (reference sequence). Here the CDR3 reads CASSSRGSHDEQYF. The CDR3 DNA follows: TGTGCCAGCTCCTCCCGGGGGTCTCACGACGAGCAGTACTTC.

This sequence joins TRBV6-5 and TRBJ1-2; TRBD1 agrees at 9 bases. In germline, CDR1 is MNHEY, CDR2 SVGAGI. CDR3 length: 15 amino acids. V shed 2 bases and J 5 bases; nucleotides not matched to a gene: 6. The CDR3 spells CASSYHPGQGYGYTF. In DNA, the CDR3 is TGTGCCAGCAGTTACCACCCGGGACAGGGTTATGGCTACACCTTC.

V gene TRBV6-4 combines with J gene TRBJ2-3; 7 positions agree with TRBD1. This CDR3 comprises 14 residues. Germline V gene lookup returns CDR1 MRHNA and CDR2 SNTAGT. Germline trimming cut 2 bases from V and 4 bases from J; bases unmatched to any gene: 3. Here the CDR3 DNA reads TGTGCCAGCAGTGACACTGACAGGGCAGATACGCAGTATTTT. Translated: CASSDTDRADTQYF.

The genes are TRBV6-1 and TRBJ1-5; TRBD1 agrees at 8 bases. This CDR3 region has 13 residues. Trimming cost V 6 bases and J 7 bases; bases outside gene matches: 5. CDR1 and CDR2 (germline): MNHNS, SASEGT. The CDR3 DNA is TGTGCCAGCAGAGCGACAGGGGCACAGCCCCAGCATTTT. It is translated as CASRATGAQPQHF.

V and J are TRBV7-2 and TRBJ2-7; no clear D. Germline CDR1 is SGHTA and CDR2 is FQGNSA. This CDR3 comprises 13 residues. The V and J ends lost 0 bases and 0 bases respectively, with 3 bases between them. The CDR3 here is CASSLARSYEQYF. CDR3 nucleotide sequence: TGTGCCAGCAGCTTAGCTCGCTCCTACGAGCAGTACTTC. The variable domain in full, with the rest retrieved from reference TRBV7-2 and TRBJ2-7, is GAGVSQSPSNKVTEKGKDVELRCDPISGHTALYWYRQSLGQGLEFLIYFQGNSAPDKSGLPSDRFSAERTGGSVSTLTIQRTQQEDSAVYLCASSLARSYEQYFGPGTRLTVT.

J is TRBJ2-7 and V is TRBV5-4; TRBD2 agrees at 8 bases. Germline V gene sequence: CDR1 SGHNT, CDR2 YYREEE (reference sequence). Trimming removed 4 bases from V and 5 bases from J; junction bases left unmatched: 14. The CDR3 is made up of 16 amino acids. CDR3 region: CASSGLAGRSTNEQYF. DNA of the CDR3: TGTGCCAGCAGCGGGCTAGCGGGCCGGTCGACTAACGAGCAGTACTTC.

The V call is TRBV5-1, the J call TRBJ2-5; possibly TRBD1 or TRBD2 for D (6 bases each). This CDR3 spans 14 amino acids. V lost 2 bases and J 5 bases, leaving 13 bases between the germline ends. Germline V lookup: CDR1 SGHRS, CDR2 YFSETQ. This CDR3 reads CASSFRGQVETQYF. In nucleotides, the CDR3 is TGCGCCAGCAGCTTTCGGGGGCAGGTGGAGACCCAGTACTTC.

This clone is a singleton in its sample. The rearrangement links TRBV18 to TRBJ2-7; D could derive from TRBD1 or TRBD2 (5 bases each). The V gene's germline CDR1 is KGHSH and CDR2 LQKENI. The CDR3 contains 14 residues. The V end was cut by 1 base, the J end by 0 bases, with 7 bases between. This chain's CDR3 is CASSPRGSSYEQYF. CDR3 nucleotides: TGTGCCAGCTCACCACGGGGGAGCTCCTACGAGCAGTACTTC.

The V and J genes are TRBV4-1 and TRBJ1-4; the D gene is possibly TRBD1 (6 bases). Germline V gene sequence: CDR1 MGHRA, CDR2 YSYEKL. This CDR3 spans 14 amino acids. Trimming left V 4 bases short and J 8 bases short, with 14 bases between. CDR3 region: CASSLRQAAEKLFF. In nucleotides, the CDR3 is TGCGCCAGCAGCCTCAGACAGGCGGCGGAAAAACTGTTTTTT.

This clone was seen a single time. The chain has TRBV20-1 and TRBJ2-1; possibly TRBD1 for D (5 bases). Germline V gene data show CDR1 as DFQATT and CDR2 as SNEGSKA (reference sequence). V lost 3 bases and J lost 6, with 6 bases in between. The CDR3 covers 11 residues. The chain's CDR3 is CSASRGNEQFF. The DNA for the CDR3 is TGCAGTGCTAGTAGGGGCAATGAGCAGTTCTTC.

The chain joins TRBV9 to TRBJ2-4, with a tentative D call TRBD1 (6 bases). The germline gives CDR1 SGDLS, CDR2 YYNGEE. Trimming cost V 4 bases and J 7 bases, with 12 bases left between them. The CDR3 extends over 13 amino acids. CDR3 in amino acids: CASSPRGLNIQYF. CDR3 sequence (DNA): TGTGCCAGCAGCCCCAGGGGCTTGAACATTCAGTACTTC.

The rearrangement uses TRBV7-2 and TRBJ1-5; D remains unclear. This CDR3 has 15 amino acids. V lost 1 base, J lost 0 bases, and 7 bases lay in between. CDR1 and CDR2 from the germline V gene are SGHTA and FQGNSA. The CDR3 coding sequence is TGTGCCAGCAGCTTAGAAGGGTATAGCAATCAGCCCCAGCATTTT. Its translation: CASSLEGYSNQPQHF. Based on the CDR3 plus reference TRBV7-2 and TRBJ1-5, the full variable domain is GAGVSQSPSNKVTEKGKDVELRCDPISGHTALYWYRQSLGQGLEFLIYFQGNSAPDKSGLPSDRFSAERTGGSVSTLTIQRTQQEDSAVYLCASSLEGYSNQPQHFGDGTRLSIL.

This clone was counted a single time. The V gene is TRBV2, the J gene TRBJ2-2; the D gene is possibly TRBD2 (5 bases). V shed 8 bases and J shed 2 bases, with 9 bases lying between them. Germline V gives CDR1 SNHLY, CDR2 FYNNEI. The CDR3 is made up of 13 amino acids. CDR3 coding DNA: TGTGCCAGCTCGGGGTCTAACACCGGGGAGCTGTTTTTT. Amino acids: CASSGSNTGELFF.

The CDR3 sequence is CASSRQGATSTEAFF. The CDR3 coding sequence is TGTGCCAGCAGTAGACAGGGGGCGACGAGCACTGAAGCTTTCTTT. V and J are TRBV6-5 and TRBJ1-1; TRBD1 agrees at 10 bases. The CDR3 covers 15 residues. V gave up 5 bases and J gave up 4 bases; unmatched junction bases: 7. Looked up from germline, CDR1 is MNHEY and CDR2 is SVGAGI.

The chain recombines TRBV6-5 with TRBJ2-1, with D maybe TRBD1 (6 bases). Between the trimmed V and J ends, which lost 2 bases and 10 bases, there was a span of 15 bases. Germline CDR1 reads MNHEY; CDR2 reads SVGAGI. The CDR3 consists of 14 residues. CDR3 loop: CASSYPGTQREQFF. The CDR3 nucleotides are TGTGCCAGCAGTTACCCTGGGACACAACGCGAGCAGTTCTTC.